This T cell receptor (beta chain) was sequenced in a study of cytomegalovirus exposure and HLA in healthy donors. Study results and caveats: It was reported that the classifier diagnosed cytomegalovirus status with high specificity and sensitivity in both the original and validation cohorts. By HLA locus, TCR association rates varied in a later analysis, with DRB1 showing the most and HLA-C the fewest. Fewer N-insertions (relative to the approximately 700-donor mean) were reportedly seen in an Asian-associated ancestry cluster in a later analysis. TCR beta sequences reportedly predicted the HLA-A and HLA-B alleles of most subjects accurately.

The PCR contained 60 Vbeta and 13 Jbeta primers. Repertoires were generated with immunoSEQ multiplex PCR, while TCRdb's copy carries only in-frame clones and drops some. The top ten clones hold 5.5% of a sample with approximately 72,000 clones, around 79% of them seen once. Notes on this clone: Its antigen is not known.

The CDR3 consists of 13 residues. Looked up from germline, CDR1 is SGHRS and CDR2 is YFSETQ. Germline trimming cut 5 bases from V and 7 bases from J; bases unmatched to any gene: 5. Sequencing was performed on PBMCs. The origin of this receptor is a male donor in good health and CMV-seropositive. This chain connects TRBV5-1 to TRBJ2-2, with 7 bases fitting TRBD1. The chain's CDR3 is CASSRQGDGELFF. The CDR3 DNA reads as TGCGCCAGCAGTAGACAGGGTGACGGGGAGCTGTTTTTT. Variable domain in full (rest from reference TRBV5-1 and TRBJ2-2): KAGVTQTPRYLIKTRGQQVTLSCSPISGHRSVSWYQQTPGQGLQFLFEYFSETQRNKGNFPGRFSGRQFSNSRSEMNVSTLELGDSALYLCASSRQGDGELFFGEGSRLTVL.